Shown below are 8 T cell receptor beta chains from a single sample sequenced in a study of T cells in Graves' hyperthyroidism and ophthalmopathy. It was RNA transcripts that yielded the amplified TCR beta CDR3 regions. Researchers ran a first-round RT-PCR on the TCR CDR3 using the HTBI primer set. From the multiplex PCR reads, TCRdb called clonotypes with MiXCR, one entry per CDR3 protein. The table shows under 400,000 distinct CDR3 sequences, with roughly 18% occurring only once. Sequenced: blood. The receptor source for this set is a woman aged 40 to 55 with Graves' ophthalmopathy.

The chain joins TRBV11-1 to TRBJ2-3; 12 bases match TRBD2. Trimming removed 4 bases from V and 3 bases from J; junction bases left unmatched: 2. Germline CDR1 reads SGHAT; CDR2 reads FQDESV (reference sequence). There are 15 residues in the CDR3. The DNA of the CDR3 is TGTGCCAGCAGCTCTAGCGGGAGGGTAACAGATACGCAGTATTTT. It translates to CASSSSGRVTDTQYF. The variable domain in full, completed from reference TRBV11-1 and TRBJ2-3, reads EAEVAQSPRYKITEKSQAVAFWCDPISGHATLYWYRQILGQGPELLVQFQDESVVDDSQLPKDRFSAERLKGVDSTLKIQPAELGDSAMYLCASSSSGRVTDTQYFGPGTRLTVL.

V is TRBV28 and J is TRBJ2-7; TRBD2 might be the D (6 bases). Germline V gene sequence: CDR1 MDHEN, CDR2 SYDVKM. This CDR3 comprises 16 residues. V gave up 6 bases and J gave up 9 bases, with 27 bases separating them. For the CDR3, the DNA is TGTGCCAGCAGCACCGGGAGCTCGGTGGGGTACCGAGTGCAGTACTTC. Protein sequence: CASSTGSSVGYRVQYF.

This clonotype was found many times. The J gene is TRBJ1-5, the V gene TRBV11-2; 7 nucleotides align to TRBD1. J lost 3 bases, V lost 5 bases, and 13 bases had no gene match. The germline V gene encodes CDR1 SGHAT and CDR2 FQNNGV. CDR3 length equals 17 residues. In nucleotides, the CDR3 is TGTGCCAGCAGCGCACTACTTAGGACAGGCAACAATCAGCCCCAGCATTTT. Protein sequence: CASSALLRTGNNQPQHF.

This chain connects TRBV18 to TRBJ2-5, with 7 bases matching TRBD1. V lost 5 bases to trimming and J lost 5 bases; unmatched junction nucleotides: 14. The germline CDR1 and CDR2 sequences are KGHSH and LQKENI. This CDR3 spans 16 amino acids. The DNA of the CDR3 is TGTGCCAGCTCATCACTGGGAAACAGGGGCGGCGAGACCCAGTACTTC. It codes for CASSSLGNRGGETQYF.

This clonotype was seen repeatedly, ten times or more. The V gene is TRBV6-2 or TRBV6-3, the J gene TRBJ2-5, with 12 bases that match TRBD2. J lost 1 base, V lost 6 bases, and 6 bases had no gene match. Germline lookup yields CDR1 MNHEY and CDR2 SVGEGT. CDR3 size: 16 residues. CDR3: CASSLLAGGFQETQYF. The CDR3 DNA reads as TGTGCCAGCAGCCTACTAGCGGGAGGTTTCCAAGAGACCCAGTACTTC.

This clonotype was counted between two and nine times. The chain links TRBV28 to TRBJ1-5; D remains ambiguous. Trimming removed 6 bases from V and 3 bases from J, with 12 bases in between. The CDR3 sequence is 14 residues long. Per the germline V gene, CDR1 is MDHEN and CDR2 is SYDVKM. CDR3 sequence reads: CASSTVQINQPQHF. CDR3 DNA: TGTGCCAGCAGCACAGTACAGATCAATCAGCCCCAGCATTTT.

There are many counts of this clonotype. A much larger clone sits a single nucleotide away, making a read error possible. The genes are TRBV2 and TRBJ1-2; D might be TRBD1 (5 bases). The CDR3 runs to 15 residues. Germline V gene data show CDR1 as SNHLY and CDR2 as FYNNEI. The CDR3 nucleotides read TGTGCCAGCAGTGAAGACTGGGACCTTAACTGTGGCTACACCTTC. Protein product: CASSEDWDLNCGYTF. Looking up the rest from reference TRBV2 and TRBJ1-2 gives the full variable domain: EPEVTQTPSHQVTQMGQEVILRCVPISNHLYFYWYRQILGQKVEFLVSFYNNEISEKSEIFDDQFSVERPDGSNFTLKIRSTKLEDSAMYFCASSEDWDLNCGYTFGSGTRLTVV.

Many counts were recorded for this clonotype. CDR3 in DNA: TGCGCCAGCAGCCAAGGCAGGGGGTTGGATGGCTACACCTTC. Protein product: CASSQGRGLDGYTF. V gene TRBV4-1 combines with J gene TRBJ1-2, with 7 bases identical to TRBD1. V was pared by 1 base and J by 6 bases, with 5 bases of the junction left unmatched. Germline V lookup: CDR1 MGHRA, CDR2 YSYEKL. There are 14 residues in the CDR3.